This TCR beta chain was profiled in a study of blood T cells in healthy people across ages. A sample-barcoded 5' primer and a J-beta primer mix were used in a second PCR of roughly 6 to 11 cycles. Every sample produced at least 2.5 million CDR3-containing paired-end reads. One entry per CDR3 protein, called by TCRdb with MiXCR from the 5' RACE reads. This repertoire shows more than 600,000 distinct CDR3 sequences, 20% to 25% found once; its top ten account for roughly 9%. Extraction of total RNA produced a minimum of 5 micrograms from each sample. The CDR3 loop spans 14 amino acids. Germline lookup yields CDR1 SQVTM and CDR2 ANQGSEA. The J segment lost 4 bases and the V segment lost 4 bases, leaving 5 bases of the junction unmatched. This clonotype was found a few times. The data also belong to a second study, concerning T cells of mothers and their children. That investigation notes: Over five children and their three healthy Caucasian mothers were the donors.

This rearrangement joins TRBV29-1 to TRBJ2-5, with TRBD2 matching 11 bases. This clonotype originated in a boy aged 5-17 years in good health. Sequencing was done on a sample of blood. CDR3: CSVAIAGGRETQYF. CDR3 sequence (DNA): TGCAGCGTTGCCATAGCGGGAGGGAGAGAGACCCAGTACTTC.